This T cell receptor (beta chain) was obtained from a study of OX40 agonist ivuxolimab in advanced cancers. Study as a whole: Earlier anti-PD-1, anti-PD-L1 or anti-CTLA-4 therapy was permitted; about 44% had received some. Whole-study results and caveats: The CD4+ and CD8+ T cells in the blood had expanded clonally by week 6 at 0.1 to 3.0 mg/kg. Low normalized clonal expansion also occurred in some nonresponding patients.

Sequencing used immunoSEQ multiplex PCR; TCRdb keeps in-frame clones, though not all of them. The top ten hold 0.54% of the sample, which has 100,000 or so clones, around 90% seen once. Regarding this clone: The target antigen is unknown.

CDR3 length: 14 amino acids. From germline, CDR1 is WNHNN and CDR2 SYGVQD (reference sequence). The V end was cut by 3 bases, the J end by 1 base, with 7 bases between. J is TRBJ2-1 and V is TRBV10-1; D might be TRBD1 (6 bases). The source was CD4+ or CD8+ T cells sorted from blood, collected in a trial of the OX40 agonist ivuxolimab. The sequence was collected from an adult with an advanced solid tumor such as melanoma, head and neck, liver or kidney cancer. DNA for the CDR3: TGCGCCAGCAGTGAAGGGGGTTCCTACAATGAGCAGTTCTTC. It is translated as CASSEGGSYNEQFF.